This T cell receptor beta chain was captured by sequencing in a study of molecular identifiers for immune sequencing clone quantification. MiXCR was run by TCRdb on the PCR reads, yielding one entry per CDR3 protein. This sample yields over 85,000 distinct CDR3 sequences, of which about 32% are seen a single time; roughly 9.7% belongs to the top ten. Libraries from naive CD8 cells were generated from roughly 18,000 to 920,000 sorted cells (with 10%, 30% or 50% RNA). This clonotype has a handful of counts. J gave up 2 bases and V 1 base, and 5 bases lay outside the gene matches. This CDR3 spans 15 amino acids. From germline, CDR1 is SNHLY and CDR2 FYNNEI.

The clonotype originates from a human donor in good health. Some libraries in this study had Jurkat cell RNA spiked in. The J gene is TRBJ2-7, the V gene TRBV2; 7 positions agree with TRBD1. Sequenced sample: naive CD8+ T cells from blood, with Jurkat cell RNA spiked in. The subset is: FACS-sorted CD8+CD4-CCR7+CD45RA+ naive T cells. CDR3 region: CASSEDRGPPYEQYF. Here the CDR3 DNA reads TGTGCCAGCAGTGAAGACAGGGGACCTCCCTACGAGCAGTACTTC.